The clone carrying this TCR beta chain was seen more than once but under ten times. Its antigen is not known. CD4+ cells belonging to roughly 5 patients, who were in the biomarker study, were further sorted into CD25+CD127- cells. Alopecia areata patients provided lesional scalp punch biopsies and peripheral blood. RNA was extracted and reverse transcribed into cDNA as the sequencing template. Only in-frame clones appear in the TCRdb table, and some are missing; sequencing was by immunoSEQ multiplex PCR. The sample has around 36,000 clones, roughly 53% seen once. This specimen comes from a study of CD8+ T cells in alopecia areata. Study results and caveats: More clonal than normal scalp was lesional scalp, particularly alopecia totalis/universalis. Normal skin's resident alphabeta T cells are also sequenced in scalp samples.

Germline V gene data show CDR1 as SGHRS and CDR2 as YFSETQ. CDR3 length equals 12 residues. V dropped 1 base and J dropped 8 bases, with 6 bases sitting between them. This sequence joins TRBV5-1 and TRBJ1-4; the D is unclear. Sequencing used CD4+ Tregs sorted from blood. The source of this sequence is a human donor with alopecia areata. CDR3 protein: CASSLNGEKLFF. The CDR3 DNA follows: TGCGCCAGCAGCTTGAATGGGGAAAAACTGTTTTTT.